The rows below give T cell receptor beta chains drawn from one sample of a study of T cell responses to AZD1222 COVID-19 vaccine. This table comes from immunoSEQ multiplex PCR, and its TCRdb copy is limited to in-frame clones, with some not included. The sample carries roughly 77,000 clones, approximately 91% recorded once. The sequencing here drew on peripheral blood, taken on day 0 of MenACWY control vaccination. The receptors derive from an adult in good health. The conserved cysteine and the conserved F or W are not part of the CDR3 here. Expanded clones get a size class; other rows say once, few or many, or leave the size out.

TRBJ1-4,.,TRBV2,ASTKSRATNEKLF
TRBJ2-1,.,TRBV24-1,ATSDLGQGGTEQF
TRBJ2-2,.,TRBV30,AWRTNLLNTGELF
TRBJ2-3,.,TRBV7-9,ASSLEGHTDTQY
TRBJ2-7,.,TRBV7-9,ASSLGGGYEQY
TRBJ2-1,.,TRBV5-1,ASSLAGGGTYNEQF
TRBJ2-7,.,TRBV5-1,ASSRTGTGLSYEQY
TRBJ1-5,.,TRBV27,ASRSPRMGNQPQH
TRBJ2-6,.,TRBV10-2,ASNGGSGANVLT
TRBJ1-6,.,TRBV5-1,ASIREGRDYNSPLH
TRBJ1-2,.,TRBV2,ASSYGTDLHYGYT
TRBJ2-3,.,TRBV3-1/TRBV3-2,ASSQGVLAGGSDTQY
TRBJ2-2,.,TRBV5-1,ASSTQGGRTGELF
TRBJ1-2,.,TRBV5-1,ASSLEPPGQGALGYT
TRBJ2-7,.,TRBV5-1,ASSLGSGGYYEQY
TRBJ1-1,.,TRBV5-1,ASNIGTLNTEAF
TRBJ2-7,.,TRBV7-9,ASGPRGSREQY
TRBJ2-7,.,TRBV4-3,ASSQAASGGYEQY
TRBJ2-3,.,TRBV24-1,ATSDVKRGVPDTQY
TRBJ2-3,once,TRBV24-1,ATSDSGGGHTDTQY
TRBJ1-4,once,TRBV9,ASSVGLGQTNEKLF
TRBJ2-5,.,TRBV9,ASSVGGSAGETQY
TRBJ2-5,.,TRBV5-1,ASSFVGGRQETQY
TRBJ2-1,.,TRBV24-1,ATSRQGTPEQF